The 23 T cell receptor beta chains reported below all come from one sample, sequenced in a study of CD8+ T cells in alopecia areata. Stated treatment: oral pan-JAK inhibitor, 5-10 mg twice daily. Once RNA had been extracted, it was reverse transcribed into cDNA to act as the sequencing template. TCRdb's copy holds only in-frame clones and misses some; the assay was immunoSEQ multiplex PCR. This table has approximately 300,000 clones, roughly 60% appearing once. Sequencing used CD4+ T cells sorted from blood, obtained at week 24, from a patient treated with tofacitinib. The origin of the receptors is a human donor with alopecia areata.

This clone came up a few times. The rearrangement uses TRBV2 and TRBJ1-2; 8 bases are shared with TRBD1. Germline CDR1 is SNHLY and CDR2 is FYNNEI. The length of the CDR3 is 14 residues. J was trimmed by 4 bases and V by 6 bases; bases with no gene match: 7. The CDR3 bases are TGTGCCAGCAGCGATGGACAGGGAGGCTATGGCTACACCTTC. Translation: CASSDGQGGYGYTF.

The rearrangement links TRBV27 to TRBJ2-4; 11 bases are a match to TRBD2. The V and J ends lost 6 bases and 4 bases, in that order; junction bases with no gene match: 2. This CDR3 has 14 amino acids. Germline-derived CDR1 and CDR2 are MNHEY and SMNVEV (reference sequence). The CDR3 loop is CASRLAGEKNIQYF. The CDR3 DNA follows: TGTGCCAGCAGACTAGCGGGGGAGAAAAACATTCAGTACTTC.

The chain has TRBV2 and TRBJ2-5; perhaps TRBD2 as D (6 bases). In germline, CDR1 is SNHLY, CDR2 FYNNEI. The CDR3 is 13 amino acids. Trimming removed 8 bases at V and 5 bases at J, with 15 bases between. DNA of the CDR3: TGTGCCAGCCAGCGGGCCGGGGAGGAGACCCAGTACTTC. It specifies CASQRAGEETQYF.

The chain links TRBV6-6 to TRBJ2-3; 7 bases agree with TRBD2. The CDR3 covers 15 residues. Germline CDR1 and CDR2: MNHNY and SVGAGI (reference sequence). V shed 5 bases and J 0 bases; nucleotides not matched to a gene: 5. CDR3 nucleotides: TGTGCCAGCAGTCAGGAGGGACTAAGCACAGATACGCAGTATTTT. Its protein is CASSQEGLSTDTQYF.

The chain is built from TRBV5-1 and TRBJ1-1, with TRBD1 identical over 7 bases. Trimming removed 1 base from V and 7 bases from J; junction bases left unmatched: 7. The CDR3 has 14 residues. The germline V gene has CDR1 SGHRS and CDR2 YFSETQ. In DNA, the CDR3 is TGCGCCAGCAGCTTGACCGGGACAGCCAATGAAGCTTTCTTT. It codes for CASSLTGTANEAFF.

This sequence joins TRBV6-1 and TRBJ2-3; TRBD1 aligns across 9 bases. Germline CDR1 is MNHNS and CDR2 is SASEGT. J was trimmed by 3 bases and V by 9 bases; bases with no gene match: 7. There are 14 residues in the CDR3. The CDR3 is CASRPGTGTDTQYF. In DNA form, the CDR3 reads TGTGCCAGTCGACCCGGGACAGGGACAGATACGCAGTATTTT.

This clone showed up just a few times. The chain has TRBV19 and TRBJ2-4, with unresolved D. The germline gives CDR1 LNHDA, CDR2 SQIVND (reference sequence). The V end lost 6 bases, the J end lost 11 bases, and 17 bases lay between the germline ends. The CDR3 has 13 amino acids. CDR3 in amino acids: CASSPTPTLFQYF. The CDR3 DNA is TGTGCCAGTAGCCCGACCCCCACGCTATTTCAGTACTTC. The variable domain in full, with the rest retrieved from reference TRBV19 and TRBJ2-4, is DGGITQSPKYLFRKEGQNVTLSCEQNLNHDAMYWYRQDPGQGLRLIYYSQIVNDFQKGDIAEGYSVSREKKESFPLTVTSAQKNPTAFYLCASSPTPTLFQYFGAGTRLSVL.

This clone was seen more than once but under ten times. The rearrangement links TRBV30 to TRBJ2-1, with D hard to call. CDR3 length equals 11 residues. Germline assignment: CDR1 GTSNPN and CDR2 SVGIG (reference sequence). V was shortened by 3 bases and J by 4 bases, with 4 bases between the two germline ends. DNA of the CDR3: TGTGCCTGGAGCAAGTACAATGAGCAGTTCTTC. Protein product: CAWSKYNEQFF.

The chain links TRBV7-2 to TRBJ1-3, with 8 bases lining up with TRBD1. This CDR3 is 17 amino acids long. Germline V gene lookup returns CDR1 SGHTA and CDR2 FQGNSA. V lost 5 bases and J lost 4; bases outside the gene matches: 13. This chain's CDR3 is CASSPYLPWTGGNTIYF. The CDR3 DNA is TGTGCCAGCAGCCCCTATTTGCCCTGGACAGGGGGAAACACCATATATTTT.

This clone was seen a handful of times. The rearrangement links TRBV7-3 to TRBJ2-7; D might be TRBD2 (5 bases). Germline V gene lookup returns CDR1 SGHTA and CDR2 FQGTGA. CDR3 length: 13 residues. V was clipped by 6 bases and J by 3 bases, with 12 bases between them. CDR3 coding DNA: TGTGCCAGCAGTTACACCGCGGGCTACGAGCAGTACTTC. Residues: CASSYTAGYEQYF.

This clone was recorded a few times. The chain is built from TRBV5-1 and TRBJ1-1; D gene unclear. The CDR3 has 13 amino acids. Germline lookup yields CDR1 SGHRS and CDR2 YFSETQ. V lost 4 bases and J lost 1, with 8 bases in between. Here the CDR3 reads CASSVEWNTEAFF. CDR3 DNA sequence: TGCGCCAGCAGCGTTGAGTGGAACACTGAAGCTTTCTTT. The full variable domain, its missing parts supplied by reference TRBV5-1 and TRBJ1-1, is KAGVTQTPRYLIKTRGQQVTLSCSPISGHRSVSWYQQTPGQGLQFLFEYFSETQRNKGNFPGRFSGRQFSNSRSEMNVSTLELGDSALYLCASSVEWNTEAFFGQGTRLTVV.

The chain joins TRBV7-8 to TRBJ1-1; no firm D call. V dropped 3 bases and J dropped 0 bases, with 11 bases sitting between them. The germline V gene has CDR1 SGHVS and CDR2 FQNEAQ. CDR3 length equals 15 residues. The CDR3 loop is CASSFPNRVNTEAFF. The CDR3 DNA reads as TGTGCCAGCAGCTTTCCGAATAGGGTGAACACTGAAGCTTTCTTT. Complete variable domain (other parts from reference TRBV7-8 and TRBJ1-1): GAGVSQSPRYKVAKRGQDVALRCDPISGHVSLFWYQQALGQGPEFLTYFQNEAQLDKSGLPSDRFFAERPEGSVSTLKIQRTQQEDSAVYLCASSFPNRVNTEAFFGQGTRLTVV.

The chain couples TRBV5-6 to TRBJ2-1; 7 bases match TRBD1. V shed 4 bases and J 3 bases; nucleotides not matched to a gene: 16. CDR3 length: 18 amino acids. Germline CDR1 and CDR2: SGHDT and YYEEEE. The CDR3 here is CASSLARFDREIYNEQFF. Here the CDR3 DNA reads TGTGCCAGCAGCCTTGCGCGTTTCGACAGGGAAATCTACAATGAGCAGTTCTTC.

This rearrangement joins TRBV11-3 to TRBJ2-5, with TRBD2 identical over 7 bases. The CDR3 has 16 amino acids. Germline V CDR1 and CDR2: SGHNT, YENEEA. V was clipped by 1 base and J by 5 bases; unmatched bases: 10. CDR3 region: CASSLVYGGGTETQYF. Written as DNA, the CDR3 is TGTGCCAGCAGCTTAGTTTATGGCGGGGGAACGGAGACCCAGTACTTC.

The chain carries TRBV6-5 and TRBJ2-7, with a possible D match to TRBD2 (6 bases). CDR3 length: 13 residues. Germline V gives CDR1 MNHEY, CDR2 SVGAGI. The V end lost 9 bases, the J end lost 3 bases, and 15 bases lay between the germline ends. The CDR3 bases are TGTGCCAGTCGGGGGAGGACACTCTACGAGCAGTACTTC. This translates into CASRGRTLYEQYF.

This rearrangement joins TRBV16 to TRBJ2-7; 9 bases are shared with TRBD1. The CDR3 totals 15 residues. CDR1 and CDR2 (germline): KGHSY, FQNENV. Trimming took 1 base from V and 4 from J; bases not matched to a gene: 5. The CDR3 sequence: CASSQWDRARYEQYF. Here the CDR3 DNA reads TGTGCCAGCAGCCAATGGGACAGGGCTAGATACGAGCAGTACTTC.

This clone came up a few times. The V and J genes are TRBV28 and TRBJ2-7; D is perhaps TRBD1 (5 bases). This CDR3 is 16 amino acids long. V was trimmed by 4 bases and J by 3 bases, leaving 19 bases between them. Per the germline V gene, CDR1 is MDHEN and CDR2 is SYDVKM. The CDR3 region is CASSSADSLGYYEQYF. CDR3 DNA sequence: TGTGCCAGCAGTTCGGCCGACAGTCTGGGGTACTACGAGCAGTACTTC.

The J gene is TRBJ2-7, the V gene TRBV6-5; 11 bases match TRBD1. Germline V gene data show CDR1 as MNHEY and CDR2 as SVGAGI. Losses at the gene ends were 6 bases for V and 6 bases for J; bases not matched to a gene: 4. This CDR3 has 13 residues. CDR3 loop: CASRQGTGGEQYF. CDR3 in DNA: TGTGCCAGCAGACAAGGGACAGGGGGCGAGCAGTACTTC.

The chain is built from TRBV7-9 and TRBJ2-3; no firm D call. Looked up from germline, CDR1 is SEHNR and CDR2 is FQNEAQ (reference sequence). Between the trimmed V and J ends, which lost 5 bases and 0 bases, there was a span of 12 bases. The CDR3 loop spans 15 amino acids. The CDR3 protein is CASSRLLLSTDTQYF. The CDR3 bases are TGTGCCAGCAGCCGTCTACTACTTAGCACAGATACGCAGTATTTT.

CDR3 DNA sequence: TGTGCCAGCAGTTCGCATGGGGCTGGGGCCAACGTCCTGACTTTC. Translated: CASSSHGAGANVLTF. The chain employs TRBV6-5 and TRBJ2-6; D not resolved. CDR3 length equals 15 residues. The ends were cut back, 4 bases at V and 2 bases at J, with 9 bases in the middle. Germline loops: CDR1 MNHEY, CDR2 SVGAGI.

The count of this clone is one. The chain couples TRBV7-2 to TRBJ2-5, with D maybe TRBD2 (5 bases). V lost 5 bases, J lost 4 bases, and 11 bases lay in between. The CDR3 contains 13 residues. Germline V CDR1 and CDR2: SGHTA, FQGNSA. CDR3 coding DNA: TGTGCCAGCAGCAAGAGAGGGCGAGAGACCCAGTACTTC. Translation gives CASSKRGRETQYF. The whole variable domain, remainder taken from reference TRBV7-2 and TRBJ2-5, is GAGVSQSPSNKVTEKGKDVELRCDPISGHTALYWYRQSLGQGLEFLIYFQGNSAPDKSGLPSDRFSAERTGGSVSTLTIQRTQQEDSAVYLCASSKRGRETQYFGPGTRLLVL.

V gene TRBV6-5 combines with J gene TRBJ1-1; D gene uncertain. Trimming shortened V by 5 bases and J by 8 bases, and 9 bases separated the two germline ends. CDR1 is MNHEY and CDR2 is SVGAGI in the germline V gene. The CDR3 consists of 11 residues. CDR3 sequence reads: CASSSSAEAFF. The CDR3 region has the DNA TGTGCCAGCAGTAGCAGCGCGGAAGCTTTCTTT.

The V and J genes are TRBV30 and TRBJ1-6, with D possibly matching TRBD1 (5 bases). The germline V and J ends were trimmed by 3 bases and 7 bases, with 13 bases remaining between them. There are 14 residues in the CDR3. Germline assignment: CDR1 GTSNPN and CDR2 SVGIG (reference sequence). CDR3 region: CAWRLPGGNSPLHF. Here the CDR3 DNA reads TGTGCCTGGAGACTCCCGGGGGGAAATTCACCCCTCCACTTT.